This TCR beta chain was identified in a study of blood T cell repertoires in COVID-19. Study-level background: Sites in the United States, Italy and Spain provided acute and convalescent COVID-19 samples. From T cells, B-cell-depleted T cells, or PBMCs came the material, which was cDNA or gDNA.

Produced via immunoSEQ multiplex PCR; TCRdb's table is partial and in-frame only. The repertoire holds tens of thousands of clones, with 70% to 75% as singletons. The germline gives CDR1 SGHVS, CDR2 FQNEAQ. This CDR3 is built from 15 residues. The V end was cut by 4 bases, the J end by 4 bases, with 11 bases between. The V and J genes are TRBV7-8 and TRBJ2-6, with a tentative D call TRBD1 (6 bases). The clonotype comes from a woman in her forties or fifties with active or convalescent COVID-19. Material: peripheral blood. In nucleotides, the CDR3 is TGTGCCAGCAGCTCAGGGGTTACGGGGGCCAACGTCCTGACTTTC. This translates into CASSSGVTGANVLTF.